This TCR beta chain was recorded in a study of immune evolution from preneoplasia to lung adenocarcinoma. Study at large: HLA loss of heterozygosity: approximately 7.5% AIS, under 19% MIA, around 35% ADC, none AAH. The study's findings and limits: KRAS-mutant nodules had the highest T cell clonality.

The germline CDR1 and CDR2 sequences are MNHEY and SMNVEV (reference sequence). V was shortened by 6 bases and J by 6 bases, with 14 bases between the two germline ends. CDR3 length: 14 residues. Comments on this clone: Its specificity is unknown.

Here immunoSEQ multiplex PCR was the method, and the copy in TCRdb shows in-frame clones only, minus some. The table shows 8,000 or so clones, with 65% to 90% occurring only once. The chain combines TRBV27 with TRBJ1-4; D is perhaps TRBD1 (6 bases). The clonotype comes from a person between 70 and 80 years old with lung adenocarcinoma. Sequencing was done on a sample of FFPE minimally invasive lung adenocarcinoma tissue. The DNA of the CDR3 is TGTGCCAGCAGATCCACAGGGTTCTATGAAAAACTGTTTTTT. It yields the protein CASRSTGFYEKLFF. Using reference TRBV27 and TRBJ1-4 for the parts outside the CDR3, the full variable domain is EAQVTQNPRYLITVTGKKLTVTCSQNMNHEYMSWYRQDPGLGLRQIYYSMNVEVTDKGDVPEGYKVSRKEKRNFPLILESPSPNQTSLYFCASRSTGFYEKLFFGSGTQLSVL.